This T cell receptor beta chain is from a study of cytomegalovirus exposure and HLA in healthy donors. Overall study findings and caveats: In a later analysis, first-cohort TCR clusters were found to tend to co-occur in the approximately 120 validation repertoires.

Repertoires were generated with immunoSEQ multiplex PCR, while TCRdb's copy carries only in-frame clones and drops some. This table holds tens of thousands of clones, around 84% found once. From the roughly 110-subject validation cohort, which was separate from the roughly 710-subject first cohort, the donors were drawn. Germline assignment: CDR1 ENHRY and CDR2 SYGVKD. The V gene lost 0 bases and the J gene lost 1 base, with 9 bases spanning the gap. The CDR3 length is 15 residues. Points on this clone: No antigen is known for it.

What was sequenced was PBMCs. The chain employs TRBV10-3 and TRBJ1-2, with TRBD1 as a possible D gene (6 bases). The sequence came from a man between 18 and 29 years old in good health and CMV-seropositive. The CDR3 nucleotides are TGTGCCATCAGTGAGTCAAAGGGGGTTAACTATGGCTACACCTTC. Encoded protein: CAISESKGVNYGYTF.